The next 25 T cell receptor beta chains were all read from a single sample in a study of cytomegalovirus exposure and HLA in healthy donors. Primers included in the PCR were 60 Vbeta and 13 Jbeta primers. Only in-frame clones appear in the TCRdb table, and some are missing; sequencing was by immunoSEQ multiplex PCR. The sample holds 150,000 to 200,000 clones; around 79% are singletons and the top ten take less than 0.65%. The sample consisted of PBMCs. Source of these receptors: a woman aged 50 to 60 in good health and CMV-seronegative.

The genes are TRBV19 and TRBJ2-7; 8 bases line up with TRBD1. CDR1 and CDR2 from the germline V gene are LNHDA and SQIVND (reference sequence). V dropped 10 bases and J dropped 0; count of bases not matched to a gene: 5. The CDR3 has 13 residues. The CDR3 loop reads CATRDRSSYEQYF. The CDR3 DNA is TGTGCCACCCGGGACAGGAGCTCCTACGAGCAGTACTTC.

The V gene is TRBV28, the J gene TRBJ1-1; D is unresolved. CDR1 is MDHEN, CDR2 SYDVKM, per germline. The CDR3 runs 12 residues. Trimming took off 9 bases at V and 3 bases at J, with 11 bases between the two ends. CDR3 nucleotide sequence: TGTGCCAGTGGACTCCGGGACACTGAAGCTTTCTTT. Protein product: CASGLRDTEAFF.

In this sample, this clone turned up once. The chain carries TRBV18 and TRBJ2-6; D is ambiguous. Germline assignment: CDR1 KGHSH and CDR2 LQKENI. Trimming left V 6 bases short and J 0 bases short, with 6 bases between. This CDR3 is 14 amino acids long. The DNA for the CDR3 is TGTGCCAGCTCCCGCGACTCTGGGGCCAACGTCCTGACTTTC. This sequence encodes CASSRDSGANVLTF. Complete variable domain (other parts from reference TRBV18 and TRBJ2-6): NAGVMQNPRHLVRRRGQEARLRCSPMKGHSHVYWYRQLPEEGLKFMVYLQKENIIDESGMPKERFSAEFPKEGPSILRIQQVVRGDSAAYFCASSRDSGANVLTFGAGSRLTVL.

The chain employs TRBV28 and TRBJ2-4; D may be TRBD1 (6 bases). The ends were cut back, 5 bases at V and 2 bases at J, with 13 bases in the middle. CDR3 length equals 15 residues. The germline V gene encodes CDR1 MDHEN and CDR2 SYDVKM. CDR3 DNA sequence: TGTGCCAGCAGTCCGACAGGTATAACCAAAAACATTCAGTACTTC. Translated: CASSPTGITKNIQYF.

The chain couples TRBV4-1 to TRBJ1-5; 7 bases are shared with TRBD1. The V segment lost 1 base and the J segment 3 bases; nucleotides outside the gene matches: 6. Germline V lookup: CDR1 MGHRA, CDR2 YSYEKL. The CDR3 is 16 amino acids. CDR3 coding DNA: TGCGCCAGCAGCCAAGGTTACAGGGGTACCAATCAGCCCCAGCATTTT. Encoded protein: CASSQGYRGTNQPQHF.

The rearrangement links TRBV7-2 to TRBJ2-7; TRBD2 agrees at 13 bases. V was pared by 5 bases and J by 5 bases, with 12 bases of the junction left unmatched. CDR3 length: 17 amino acids. CDR1 is SGHTA and CDR2 is FQGNSA in the germline V gene. CDR3 in amino acids: CASSHTSGRARPDEQYF. The CDR3 DNA is TGTGCCAGCAGCCACACTAGCGGGAGGGCCCGCCCCGACGAGCAGTACTTC.

The CDR3 DNA follows: TGTGCCTGGAACCTACAGCTTGAAGCTTTCTTT. Its translation is CAWNLQLEAFF. This rearrangement joins TRBV30 to TRBJ1-1, with D hard to call. This CDR3 comprises 11 residues. V gave up 4 bases and J gave up 7 bases, with 10 bases separating them. Germline assignment: CDR1 GTSNPN and CDR2 SVGIG (reference sequence).

The chain employs TRBV2 and TRBJ2-5, with a tentative D call TRBD2 (6 bases). TRBJ2-7 explains the end of the DNA better; the J call may be wrong. CDR3 length: 14 residues. The V gene's germline CDR1 is SNHLY and CDR2 FYNNEI. The CDR3 bases are TGTGCCAGCCTTTCCGGGCGGGATGGCTACGAGCAGTACTTC. This sequence encodes CASLSGRDGYEQYF.

The CDR3 is CARAARDRDNYGYTF. CDR3 coding DNA: TGTGCCAGGGCAGCCCGAGACAGGGATAACTATGGCTACACCTTC. This chain links TRBV27 with TRBJ1-2; TRBD1 matches 7 bases. Per germline, CDR1 MNHEY and CDR2 SMNVEV (reference sequence). V gave up 9 bases and J gave up 1 base; unmatched junction bases: 11. The CDR3 covers 15 residues.

The chain has TRBV6-5 and TRBJ1-1; 8 positions match TRBD1. This CDR3 contains 15 residues. CDR1 and CDR2 (germline): MNHEY, SVGAGI. J lost 3 bases, V lost 4 bases, and 7 bases had no gene match. CDR3 region: CASSFPGGDDTEAFF. The CDR3 DNA reads TGTGCCAGCAGTTTCCCAGGGGGCGACGACACTGAAGCTTTCTTT.

This clone was detected once. The rearrangement joins TRBV6-8 to TRBJ1-2; 7 bases fit TRBD1. The CDR3 has 16 amino acids. The V gene end was trimmed by 7 bases and the J gene end by 4 bases; junction bases not matched to a gene: 15. Germline-derived CDR1 and CDR2 are MNHGY and SAAAGT. The CDR3 is CASIGDLDRLTYGYTF. The CDR3 DNA is TGTGCCAGCATCGGGGACCTGGACAGGCTCACCTATGGCTACACCTTC.

As to this clone: Its ends do not fully match the called genes, so a read error is possible. The genes are TRBV7-7 and TRBJ2-5; 12 bases map to TRBD2. The CDR3 covers 16 residues. Germline V CDR1 and CDR2: SSHAT, FNYEAQ (reference sequence). The CDR3 region is CASSPRTSGARETQYF. Here the CDR3 DNA reads TGTGCTAGCAGCCCGCGGACTAGCGGGGCCCGAGAGACCCAGTACTTC.

The V and J genes are TRBV5-8 and TRBJ1-2; possibly TRBD1 for D (6 bases). Trimming took off 4 bases at V and 4 bases at J, with 14 bases between the two ends. CDR1 is SGHTS and CDR2 is YDEGEE in the germline V gene. CDR3 size: 14 residues. The DNA for the CDR3 is TGTGCCAGCAGCAGGACAGATGGAACCTATGGCTACACCTTC. Translated, it gives CASSRTDGTYGYTF.

This clone was picked up one time. The genes are TRBV5-1 and TRBJ2-5; TRBD1 agrees at 7 bases. The DNA end favors TRBJ2-7, so the J call may be wrong. Germline CDR1 is SGHRS and CDR2 is YFSETQ. This CDR3 region has 14 residues. The CDR3 DNA sequence: TGCGCCAGCAGCGGCCGACAGGGTCGCTACGAGCAGTACTTC. This encodes CASSGRQGRYEQYF.

This rearrangement joins TRBV10-1 to TRBJ2-5; D might be TRBD1 (5 bases). The CDR3 is made up of 13 amino acids. V lost 3 bases, J lost 4 bases, and 9 bases lay in between. CDR1 and CDR2 (germline): WNHNN, SYGVQD (reference sequence). CDR3 in amino acids: CASSEGGAETQYF. In nucleotides, the CDR3 is TGCGCCAGCAGTGAAGGTGGGGCAGAGACCCAGTACTTC.

CDR3 sequence reads: CASSGGQFYTYEQYF. The CDR3 DNA follows: TGCGCCAGCAGCGGGGGACAGTTTTATACCTACGAGCAGTACTTC. The V and J genes are TRBV5-1 and TRBJ2-7; 7 bases fit TRBD1. Germline trimming cut 4 bases from V and 2 bases from J; bases unmatched to any gene: 9. The CDR3 extends over 15 amino acids. The germline CDR1 and CDR2 sequences are SGHRS and YFSETQ.

This chain links TRBV6-6 with TRBJ1-1; weak D call: TRBD1 (6 bases). The ends were cut back, 5 bases at V and 0 bases at J, with 10 bases in the middle. This CDR3 region has 14 residues. Looked up from germline, CDR1 is MNHNY and CDR2 is SVGAGI (reference sequence). The CDR3: CASSRQEMNTEAFF. The CDR3 bases are TGTGCCAGCAGTCGACAGGAAATGAACACTGAAGCTTTCTTT.

The rearrangement links TRBV28 to TRBJ1-5, with TRBD1 as a possible D gene (6 bases). V lost 3 bases, J lost 6 bases, and 12 bases lay in between. This CDR3 is built from 14 residues. Per the germline V gene, CDR1 is MDHEN and CDR2 is SYDVKM. DNA of the CDR3: TGTGCCAGCAGTTTTGTGACCAGGGGTCAGCCCCAGCATTTT. It is translated as CASSFVTRGQPQHF.

V is TRBV7-6 and J is TRBJ2-2; 7 nucleotides align to TRBD1. The CDR3 has 16 residues. Germline assignment: CDR1 SGHVS and CDR2 FNYEAQ. Trimming cost V 1 base and J 3 bases; bases outside gene matches: 5. The CDR3 protein is CASSLVGTADTGELFF. The CDR3 DNA sequence: TGTGCCAGCAGCTTAGTCGGGACAGCGGACACCGGGGAGCTGTTTTTT.

The rearrangement uses TRBV4-1 and TRBJ2-7; TRBD2 might be the D (6 bases). V shed 1 base and J shed 1 base, with 17 bases lying between them. The V gene's germline CDR1 is MGHRA and CDR2 YSYEKL. The CDR3 covers 17 residues. The CDR3 DNA sequence: TGCGCCAGCAGCCAAGGAGTTTCCGGGAGTACGTCCTACGAGCAGTACTTC. Protein sequence: CASSQGVSGSTSYEQYF.

The chain links TRBV9 to TRBJ2-1; TRBD2 agrees at 14 bases. V lost 4 bases, J lost 13 bases, and 13 bases stayed unmatched. CDR3 length: 16 amino acids. Looked up from germline, CDR1 is SGDLS and CDR2 is YYNGEE. CDR3 coding DNA: TGTGCCAGCAGCCAGGGGACCTGGGGACTAGCGGGGGTTCAGTTCTTC. Encoded protein: CASSQGTWGLAGVQFF.

J is TRBJ1-2 and V is TRBV5-1; 8 nucleotides match TRBD1. CDR1 SGHRS and CDR2 YFSETQ come from the germline V gene. The CDR3 covers 14 residues. Losses at the gene ends were 2 bases for V and 4 bases for J; bases not matched to a gene: 4. The CDR3 loop is CASSLRQGIYGYTF. In DNA, the CDR3 is TGCGCCAGCAGCTTAAGACAGGGGATCTATGGCTACACCTTC.

V and J are TRBV9 and TRBJ2-7, with TRBD1 as a possible D gene (5 bases). V was cut by 4 bases and J by 2 bases, with 16 bases left in between. Looked up from germline, CDR1 is SGDLS and CDR2 is YYNGEE. This CDR3 is built from 15 residues. Here the CDR3 DNA reads TGTGCCAGCAGCCCCTCTCGAGGCAGGGCCTACGAGCAGTACTTC. This codes for CASSPSRGRAYEQYF. The whole variable domain, remainder taken from reference TRBV9 and TRBJ2-7, is DSGVTQTPKHLITATGQRVTLRCSPRSGDLSVYWYQQSLDQGLQFLIQYYNGEERAKGNILERFSAQQFPDLHSELNLSSLELGDSALYFCASSPSRGRAYEQYFGPGTRLTVT.

V usage is TRBV9 and J usage is TRBJ1-1, with 10 bases that match TRBD1. Per germline, CDR1 SGDLS and CDR2 YYNGEE. The CDR3 has 16 amino acids. V was clipped by 4 bases and J by 2 bases; unmatched bases: 8. CDR3 amino acids: CASSPRDRGGNTEAFF. For the CDR3, the DNA is TGTGCCAGCAGCCCCCGGGACAGGGGTGGAAACACTGAAGCTTTCTTT.

V gene TRBV28 combines with J gene TRBJ1-4; the D is unclear. V was pared by 5 bases and J by 14 bases, with 12 bases between. Looked up from germline, CDR1 is MDHEN and CDR2 is SYDVKM. The CDR3 loop spans 11 amino acids. CDR3 loop: CASSAGLGLFF. CDR3 DNA: TGTGCCAGCAGTGCGGGCCTGGGGCTGTTTTTT.